The present T cell receptor beta chain was sequenced within a study of CD8 T cells in ankylosing spondylitis. Study outcomes and limitations: A motif of 7 to 9 highly homologous TCR beta variants was seen as apparently characteristic of ankylosing spondylitis blood. The authors reported significant enrichment of disease-linked clones in matched ankylosing spondylitis synovial fluid. Disease-linked clones bore a CD8+ phenotype, appearing relatively rarely in peripheral blood.

In regard to this clonotype: Its specificity is unknown. Because it lacks the conserved phenylalanine or tryptophan at the end, this CDR3 is likely a read error. Because the CDR3's place on the DNA is in doubt, the DNA is left out and the CDR3 is given as listed by TCRdb.

Quantitative barcoded 5'-RACE was used to prepare TCR beta libraries. TCRdb re-called the 5' RACE reads with MiXCR, one entry per CDR3 protein. The sample lists about 400,000 distinct CDR3 sequences, 20% seen once, with roughly 14% in the top ten. The CDR3 adds up to 14 amino acids, both ends counted. Germline values: CDR1 MGHRA, CDR2 YSYEKL. The TCR sequence derives from a male donor with ankylosing spondylitis or in good health (not recorded which). Sequenced: blood, either unsorted or a sorted T cell fraction (not recorded which). V gene TRBV4-1 combines with J gene TRBJ1-2; whether TRBD1, the table's D call, matches the DNA was not checked. This chain's CDR3 is CASSQVPGQPIVYI.